The next 30 T cell receptor beta chains were all read from a single sample in a study of blood T cell repertoires in COVID-19. Assay: immunoSEQ multiplex PCR; the TCRdb copy retains only in-frame clones and omits some. The sample lists 250,000 or so clones, roughly nine tenths occurring once. The source material was peripheral blood. Source of these receptors: a woman aged 40 to 50 who had recovered from COVID-19.

The chain employs TRBV5-6 and TRBJ1-2; D unresolved. Germline CDR1 and CDR2: SGHDT and YYEEEE. The length of the CDR3 is 14 residues. V lost 0 bases to trimming and J lost 8 bases, with 14 bases between them. This CDR3 reads CASSLDVAGGGYTF. The CDR3 DNA reads as TGTGCCAGCAGCTTGGATGTGGCAGGTGGAGGCTACACCTTC. Combining the CDR3 with reference TRBV5-6 and TRBJ1-2 gives the whole variable domain DAGVTQSPTHLIKTRGQQVTLRCSPKSGHDTVSWYQQALGQGPQFIFQYYEEEERQRGNFPDRFSGHQFPNYSSELNVNALLLGDSALYLCASSLDVAGGGYTFGSGTRLTVV.

The chain uses TRBV2 and TRBJ1-2; TRBD1 aligns across 8 bases. This CDR3 has 17 amino acids. Germline V gene lookup returns CDR1 SNHLY and CDR2 FYNNEI. Trimming cost V 3 bases and J 2 bases; bases outside gene matches: 11. Here the CDR3 DNA reads TGTGCCAGCAGTGAGACCCGAGCACAGGGGGAAAACTATGGCTACACCTTC. It encodes CASSETRAQGENYGYTF.

This chain uses TRBV5-4 with TRBJ2-5; 9 bases agree with TRBD1. V shed 4 bases and J 5 bases; nucleotides not matched to a gene: 12. CDR3 length: 16 residues. The germline CDR1 and CDR2 sequences are SGHNT and YYREEE (reference sequence). CDR3 amino acids: CASSTRQGGVGETQYF. Written as DNA, the CDR3 is TGTGCCAGCAGCACCCGACAGGGGGGCGTTGGCGAGACCCAGTACTTC.

This clone was seen only a few times. The chain couples TRBV5-1 to TRBJ1-6; 8 bases line up with TRBD1. V gave up 2 bases and J gave up 8 bases; unmatched junction bases: 6. The germline V gene has CDR1 SGHRS and CDR2 YFSETQ. CDR3 length equals 15 residues. The CDR3 DNA reads TGCGCCAGCAGCTTAGAAGGGACAGGTTATTCACCCCTCCACTTT. Encoded protein: CASSLEGTGYSPLHF.

The V gene is TRBV19, the J gene TRBJ1-2, with D possibly TRBD1 on 6 matching bases. The CDR3 covers 14 residues. V was pared by 5 bases and J by 5 bases, with 15 bases between. Germline loops: CDR1 LNHDA, CDR2 SQIVND (reference sequence). The CDR3 sequence: CASSQSGRGYGYTF. In nucleotides, the CDR3 is TGTGCCAGTAGTCAGTCGGGCAGGGGATATGGCTACACCTTC.

The V gene is TRBV27, the J gene TRBJ2-1, with 7 positions matching TRBD2. Trimming took 5 bases from V and 4 from J; bases not matched to a gene: 14. Germline CDR1 and CDR2: MNHEY and SMNVEV (reference sequence). The CDR3 spans 17 residues. The CDR3 loop reads CASSTPPASGVYNEQFF. The CDR3 DNA reads as TGTGCCAGCAGTACCCCACCCGCGAGCGGGGTGTACAATGAGCAGTTCTTC.

This chain joins TRBV5-1 and TRBJ1-5, with 8 positions matching TRBD1. Germline CDR1 SGHRS, CDR2 YFSETQ. After removal of 7 bases from V and 5 bases from J, the junction contained 8 bases not matched to a gene. The length of the CDR3 is 14 residues. The CDR3 DNA sequence: TGCGCCAGCGCCTCCGGGACAGGCGATCAGCCCCAGCATTTT. Its translation: CASASGTGDQPQHF.

The rearrangement links TRBV25-1 to TRBJ2-2, with 8 bases lining up with TRBD1. J was trimmed by 7 bases and V by 2 bases; bases with no gene match: 6. Per germline, CDR1 MGHDK and CDR2 SYGVNS. CDR3 size: 15 residues. CDR3 sequence (DNA): TGTGCCAGCAGTGAACGGACAGGGAGCGGCGGGGAGCTGTTTTTT. Residues: CASSERTGSGGELFF.

The V and J genes are TRBV7-2 and TRBJ1-5; D perhaps matches TRBD1 (5 bases). Germline V gene sequence: CDR1 SGHTA, CDR2 FQGNSA. This CDR3 is built from 14 residues. Trimming removed 1 base from V and 8 bases from J, with 12 bases in between. The CDR3 nucleotides are TGTGCCAGCAGCTTAGACGGGGGTGGGAAGCCCCAGCATTTT. It translates to CASSLDGGGKPQHF. Full variable domain (rest looked up from reference TRBV7-2 and TRBJ1-5): GAGVSQSPSNKVTEKGKDVELRCDPISGHTALYWYRQSLGQGLEFLIYFQGNSAPDKSGLPSDRFSAERTGGSVSTLTIQRTQQEDSAVYLCASSLDGGGKPQHFGDGTRLSIL.

The chain couples TRBV6-2 or TRBV6-3 to TRBJ2-7; D may be TRBD2 (6 bases). Trimming cost V 2 bases and J 3 bases, with 11 bases left between them. Germline V lookup: CDR1 MNHEY, CDR2 SVGEGT. The length of the CDR3 is 14 residues. Written as DNA, the CDR3 is TGTGCCAGCAGTTACGGAGGGAGTGTCTACGAGCAGTACGTC. It translates to CASSYGGSVYEQYV.

This sequence joins TRBV5-4 and TRBJ2-2; TRBD2 agrees at 13 bases. CDR1 and CDR2 from the germline V gene are SGHNT and YYREEE (reference sequence). Trimming at V came to 0 bases and at J to 4 bases, leaving 3 bases not matched to a gene. The CDR3 length is 17 residues. In nucleotides, the CDR3 is TGTGCCAGCAGCTTGGGGGGACTAGCGGGGAGCACCGGGGAGCTGTTTTTT. This codes for CASSLGGLAGSTGELFF.

The gene calls are TRBV4-3 and TRBJ2-2; TRBD2 matches at 11 bases. This CDR3 is 16 amino acids long. Germline V gives CDR1 LGHNA, CDR2 YSLEER. The junction had 4 bases not matched to a gene; V was cut back by 6 bases and J by 1 base. The CDR3 loop is CASSSTSGRNTGELFF. CDR3 DNA: TGCGCCAGCAGTTCTACTAGCGGGAGGAACACCGGGGAGCTGTTTTTT.

This clone was recorded only once. V is TRBV6-1 and J is TRBJ1-2; D uncertain. Trimming took 2 bases from V and 0 from J, leaving 10 bases between them. CDR3 length: 15 residues. Germline V gene data show CDR1 as MNHNS and CDR2 as SASEGT. Here the CDR3 DNA reads TGTGCCAGCAGTGAACTTCAGACAACTAACTATGGCTACACCTTC. Translation: CASSELQTTNYGYTF.

The gene calls are TRBV6-4 and TRBJ2-7; the match to TRBD2 covers 7 bases. The CDR3 runs to 18 residues. From germline, CDR1 is MRHNA and CDR2 SNTAGT. Trimming took 6 bases from V and 2 from J; bases not matched to a gene: 19. The CDR3 DNA sequence: TGTGCCAGCAGGGGGGGAGGGATGAAACCTCACACCGCCTACGAGCAGTACTTC. Its translation: CASRGGGMKPHTAYEQYF.

Here the CDR3 reads CASSPGTGREQYF. CDR3 bases: TGTGCCAGCTCACCAGGGACAGGGCGCGAGCAGTACTTC. This chain uses TRBV18 with TRBJ2-7; the match to TRBD1 covers 9 bases. Per germline, CDR1 KGHSH and CDR2 LQKENI. J gave up 6 bases and V 2 bases, and 2 bases lay outside the gene matches. CDR3 size: 13 residues.

The chain links TRBV6-5 to TRBJ1-6; D remains unclear. The V gene lost 2 bases and the J gene lost 7 bases, with 15 bases spanning the gap. Germline lookup yields CDR1 MNHEY and CDR2 SVGAGI. CDR3 length: 16 amino acids. The CDR3 sequence is CASSYTSGGRNSPLHF. The CDR3 DNA sequence: TGTGCCAGCAGTTACACATCGGGCGGGCGGAATTCACCCCTCCACTTT.

V usage is TRBV7-2 and J usage is TRBJ2-3, with 7 nucleotides matching TRBD2. This CDR3 spans 19 amino acids. V dropped 1 base and J dropped 0; count of bases not matched to a gene: 13. CDR1 is SGHTA and CDR2 is FQGNSA in the germline V gene. CDR3 coding DNA: TGTGCCAGCAGCTTAGGTCAGGCTAGCGGACAACTCAGCACAGATACGCAGTATTTT. This codes for CASSLGQASGQLSTDTQYF. The full variable domain, with the rest looked up from reference TRBV7-2 and TRBJ2-3, is GAGVSQSPSNKVTEKGKDVELRCDPISGHTALYWYRQSLGQGLEFLIYFQGNSAPDKSGLPSDRFSAERTGGSVSTLTIQRTQQEDSAVYLCASSLGQASGQLSTDTQYFGPGTRLTVL.

This chain uses TRBV28 with TRBJ1-5; 8 nucleotides match TRBD1. The J segment lost 2 bases and the V segment lost 5 bases, leaving 5 bases of the junction unmatched. The CDR3 spans 15 residues. Germline CDR1 and CDR2: MDHEN and SYDVKM. CDR3 region: CASSEVTGGNQPQHF. The CDR3 DNA sequence: TGTGCCAGCAGTGAAGTGACAGGGGGCAATCAGCCCCAGCATTTT. Based on the CDR3 plus reference TRBV28 and TRBJ1-5, the full variable domain is DVKVTQSSRYLVKRTGEKVFLECVQDMDHENMFWYRQDPGLGLRLIYFSYDVKMKEKGDIPEGYSVSREKKERFSLILESASTNQTSMYLCASSEVTGGNQPQHFGDGTRLSIL.

The rearrangement links TRBV24-1 to TRBJ1-3, with D unresolved. Per germline, CDR1 KGHDR and CDR2 SFDVKD. V was pared by 3 bases and J by 2 bases, with 7 bases between. The length of the CDR3 is 14 residues. The CDR3 here is CATSDTGAGNTIYF. In nucleotides, the CDR3 is TGTGCCACCAGTGATACGGGAGCTGGAAACACCATATATTTT.

The chain uses TRBV19 and TRBJ2-7; perhaps TRBD2 as D (7 bases). V lost 2 bases, J lost 3 bases, and 17 bases lay in between. Germline V gene data show CDR1 as LNHDA and CDR2 as SQIVND (reference sequence). The CDR3 extends over 16 amino acids. CDR3 sequence reads: CASSIIGGGAIYEQYF. CDR3 DNA sequence: TGTGCCAGTAGTATAATCGGAGGGGGGGCCATCTACGAGCAGTACTTC.

The gene calls are TRBV7-7 and TRBJ2-2; 7 bases line up with TRBD2. The CDR3 sequence is 17 residues long. Germline lookup yields CDR1 SSHAT and CDR2 FNYEAQ (reference sequence). Losses at the gene ends were 0 bases for V and 6 bases for J; bases not matched to a gene: 10. The CDR3 protein is CASSLAFGIAGSGELFF. The CDR3 DNA sequence: TGTGCCAGCAGCTTAGCTTTCGGGATAGCGGGCTCCGGGGAGCTGTTTTTT.

J is TRBJ2-1 and V is TRBV6-5, with 7 bases lining up with TRBD2. Germline lookup yields CDR1 MNHEY and CDR2 SVGAGI. V was clipped by 6 bases and J by 3 bases; unmatched bases: 5. The CDR3 sequence is 14 residues long. The chain's CDR3 is CASRKERDYNEQFF. For the CDR3, the DNA is TGTGCCAGCAGAAAAGAGCGGGACTACAATGAGCAGTTCTTC.

The chain carries TRBV2 and TRBJ2-1, with D maybe TRBD1 (6 bases). CDR1 is SNHLY, CDR2 FYNNEI, per germline. The ends were cut back, 4 bases at V and 8 bases at J, with 15 bases in the middle. The CDR3 runs 14 residues. The CDR3 loop reads CASSGQVGIYEQFF. The DNA of the CDR3 is TGTGCCAGCAGTGGACAGGTTGGTATCTATGAGCAGTTCTTC.

CDR3 DNA: TGTGCCAGCAGCCAAGATGGGACTAGCGTCACAGATACGCAGTATTTT. Translation gives CASSQDGTSVTDTQYF. The V call is TRBV3-1 (or the pseudogene TRBV3-2), the J call TRBJ2-3; the match to TRBD2 covers 10 bases. The CDR3 extends over 16 amino acids. The V segment lost 0 bases and the J segment 2 bases; nucleotides outside the gene matches: 2. The germline V gene encodes CDR1 LGHDT and CDR2 YNNKEL (reference sequence).

The chain combines TRBV30 with TRBJ1-2; TRBD1 matches 7 bases. The germline V gene has CDR1 GTSNPN and CDR2 SVGIG (reference sequence). After removal of 8 bases from V and 4 bases from J, the junction contained 10 bases not matched to a gene. CDR3 size: 13 residues. CDR3 coding DNA: TGTGCCGGTTTAGGGGGCGGCGGCTATGGCTACACCTTC. This codes for CAGLGGGGYGYTF.

This clone was seen a handful of times. This chain links TRBV4-1 with TRBJ2-7; 9 bases match TRBD2. There are 16 residues in the CDR3. With 6 bases clipped from V and 6 bases from J, the junction kept 15 bases outside the gene matches. Germline assignment: CDR1 MGHRA and CDR2 YSYEKL. DNA of the CDR3: TGCGCCAGCAGTATGGCGGTGGTAGCGGGAGTATCCGAGCAGTACGTC. This gives the protein CASSMAVVAGVSEQYV.

V is TRBV5-4 and J is TRBJ2-2; 11 bases are a match to TRBD2. V shed 4 bases, J shed 7 bases, and the junction held 15 bases outside the gene matches. Germline-derived CDR1 and CDR2 are SGHNT and YYREEE (reference sequence). This CDR3 region has 18 residues. Here the CDR3 reads CASSLTGTSGKLGGELFF. CDR3 sequence (DNA): TGTGCCAGCAGCCTCACCGGGACTAGCGGAAAGTTGGGCGGGGAGCTGTTTTTT.

CDR3 residues: CASSLGVLAGFNEQFF. CDR3 nucleotides: TGTGCCAGCAGCTTAGGGGTGCTAGCGGGATTCAATGAGCAGTTCTTC. The chain employs TRBV7-2 and TRBJ2-1; 9 bases fit TRBD2. Per germline, CDR1 SGHTA and CDR2 FQGNSA. Trimming took 1 base from V and 6 from J; bases not matched to a gene: 7. The CDR3 length is 16 residues. Drawing the rest from reference TRBV7-2 and TRBJ2-1, the complete variable domain is GAGVSQSPSNKVTEKGKDVELRCDPISGHTALYWYRQSLGQGLEFLIYFQGNSAPDKSGLPSDRFSAERTGGSVSTLTIQRTQQEDSAVYLCASSLGVLAGFNEQFFGPGTRLTVL.

This chain uses TRBV15 with TRBJ2-1, with 8 nucleotides matching TRBD2. CDR3 length: 15 residues. Germline lookup yields CDR1 LNHNV and CDR2 YYDKDF (reference sequence). V trimming: 4 bases; J trimming: 0 bases; junction bases outside the gene matches: 2. CDR3 sequence: CATSTGTSSYNEQFF. CDR3 nucleotides: TGTGCCACCAGCACCGGGACTAGCTCCTACAATGAGCAGTTCTTC.

This chain links TRBV19 with TRBJ2-6; a weak D match, TRBD1 (6 bases). Deletions cut 6 bases from V and 0 bases from J, with 21 bases between. CDR1 and CDR2 (germline): LNHDA, SQIVND (reference sequence). The CDR3 is 19 amino acids. The CDR3 DNA reads as TGTGCCAGTAGCCCGGAACTCGCACGGACAGACTCTGGGGCCAACGTCCTGACTTTC. Translation: CASSPELARTDSGANVLTF.